This note documents a single T cell receptor (beta chain) sequence. What it binds is unknown. The V and J ends lost 3 bases and 3 bases respectively, with 15 bases between them. This CDR3 region has 16 residues. CDR1 is MDHEN and CDR2 is SYDVKM in the germline V gene. Making the TCR beta libraries involved quantitative 5'-RACE with molecular barcodes. TCRdb used MiXCR to reprocess the 5' RACE reads, holding one entry per CDR3 protein. Among a few hundred thousand distinct CDR3 sequences listed, over 9.5% were seen once. This entry is derived from a study of CD8 T cells in ankylosing spondylitis. Whole-study results and caveats: A motif of 7 to 9 highly homologous TCR beta variants was seen as apparently characteristic of ankylosing spondylitis blood.

The V call is TRBV28, the J call TRBJ1-5; perhaps TRBD1 as D (6 bases). This clonotype was obtained from a male donor with ankylosing spondylitis or in good health (not recorded which). The sample taken for sequencing was blood, either unsorted or a sorted T cell fraction (not recorded which). CDR3: CASSFRGSRLNQPQHF. DNA of the CDR3: TGTGCCAGCAGTTTTAGGGGGTCGCGGCTCAATCAGCCCCAGCATTTT.